This TCR beta chain was retrieved from a study of blood T cell repertoires in COVID-19. The V segment lost 6 bases and the J segment 8 bases; nucleotides outside the gene matches: 4. Germline V gene sequence: CDR1 MGHDK, CDR2 SYGVNS. The CDR3 consists of 12 residues. Generated by immunoSEQ multiplex PCR, the TCRdb table keeps only in-frame clones and is missing some. Altogether some 200,000 clones are present, around nine tenths being singletons, with the ten largest covering over 3.5%. This clonotype originated in a man younger than 35 with active or convalescent COVID-19. The chain combines TRBV25-1 with TRBJ1-2, with 9 bases fitting TRBD1. The source material was peripheral blood. CDR3 residues: CASRGQGGGYTF. CDR3 bases: TGTGCCAGCAGGGGACAGGGCGGGGGCTACACCTTC.